This T cell receptor beta chain was sequenced for a study of cytotoxic CD8 clonotypes in ibrutinib-treated CLL. Study results and limitations: Circulating CD8+ T-cell counts were tracked by baseline clonality, which exceeded that of age-matched healthy donors. There were few public clonotypes, and on treatment they contracted or stayed stable.

CDR1 is MDHEN and CDR2 is SYDVKM in the germline V gene. The CDR3 has 21 residues. Losses at the gene ends were 2 bases for V and 0 bases for J; bases not matched to a gene: 19. Remarks on this clone: Its antigen is undetermined.

This table comes from immunoSEQ multiplex PCR, and its TCRdb copy is limited to in-frame clones, with some not included. The sample carries 110,000 to 150,000 clones, 75% to 80% recorded once. The receptor was isolated from a human donor with chronic lymphocytic leukemia. Sequenced material: PBMCs, taken after 24 months of ibrutinib treatment. The chain recombines TRBV28 with TRBJ2-7; 10 nucleotides line up with TRBD2. The CDR3 loop is CASSLVPPGIAGGGSSYEQYF. The CDR3 DNA sequence: TGTGCCAGCAGTTTAGTTCCGCCAGGGATAGCGGGAGGCGGGAGCTCCTACGAGCAGTACTTC.